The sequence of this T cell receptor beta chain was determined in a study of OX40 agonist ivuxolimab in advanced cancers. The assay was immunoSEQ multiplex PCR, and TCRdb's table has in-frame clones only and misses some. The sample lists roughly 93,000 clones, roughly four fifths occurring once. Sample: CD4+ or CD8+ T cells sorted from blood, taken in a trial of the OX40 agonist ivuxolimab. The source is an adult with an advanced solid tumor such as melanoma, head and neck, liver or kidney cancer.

The CDR3 nucleotides are TGTGCCAGCAGCTTAGGGCGGGAGGGCCTGGGGTATGAGCAGTTCTTC. It codes for CASSLGREGLGYEQFF. The V call is TRBV11-3, the J call TRBJ2-1; 9 bases are shared with TRBD2. With V trimmed by 1 base and J by 8 bases, 9 bases remained unmatched. Germline assignment: CDR1 SGHNT and CDR2 YENEEA. The CDR3 spans 16 residues.